The rows below give T cell receptor beta chains drawn from one sample of a study of tumor-infiltrating lymphocytes in primary liver carcinoma. TCRdb re-derived calls from the multiplex PCR reads in MiXCR, one entry per CDR3 protein. This sample has 90,000 to 100,000 distinct CDR3 sequences, with 69% found just once. Sample: liver tumor tissue from sampling region 5. These receptors all come from an older woman with primary liver carcinoma and hepatitis B virus infection. Both conserved end residues are part of each CDR3. The D gene is left open where the match is weak. Some rows mark clone size as missing; the rest say once, few, many or name a class of expanded clone.

D gene: NA; clone size: once; V gene: TRBV11-2; J gene: TRBJ2-5; CDR3 protein: CASRWTEGAETQYF; CDR3 DNA: TGTGCTAGCAGATGGACAGAGGGCGCGGAGACCCAGTACTTC
D gene: TRBD2; clone size: NA; V gene: TRBV11-2; J gene: TRBJ2-3; CDR3 protein: CACKLFPAGEADMQYF; CDR3 DNA: TGTGCCTGCAAGTTGTTCCCAGCGGGAGAGGCAGATATGCAGTATTTT
D gene: NA; clone size: once; V gene: TRBV5-1; J gene: TRBJ1-5; CDR3 protein: CASSLGPGETNQPQHF; CDR3 DNA: TGCGCCAGCAGCTTGGGGCCAGGAGAAACCAATCAGCCTCAGCATTTT
D gene: NA; clone size: NA; V gene: TRBV28; J gene: TRBJ1-2; CDR3 protein: CASSARDRDGYTF; CDR3 DNA: TGTGCCAGCAGTGCCCGGGACCGGGATGGCTACACATTC
D gene: NA; clone size: many; V gene: TRBV6-1; J gene: TRBJ2-7; CDR3 protein: CASSERRSLHSYEQYF; CDR3 DNA: TGTGCCAGCAGTGAACGCCGGAGTCTACACTCCTACGAGCAGTACTTC
D gene: NA; clone size: many; V gene: TRBV6-6; J gene: TRBJ2-3; CDR3 protein: CASSYSREASTDTQYF; CDR3 DNA: TGTGCCAGCAGTTACTCGAGGGAGGCCAGCACAGATACGCAGTATTTT
D gene: TRBD1; clone size: many; V gene: TRBV7-9; J gene: TRBJ1-2; CDR3 protein: CASSLGMEGASGYTF; CDR3 DNA: TGTGCCAGCAGCTTAGGGATGGAGGGGGCGAGTGGCTACACCTTC
D gene: TRBD2; clone size: once; V gene: TRBV12-3/TRBV12-4; J gene: TRBJ2-5; CDR3 protein: CASNGDYQETQYF; CDR3 DNA: TGTGCCAGCAACGGGGACTACCAGGAGACCCAGTACTTC
D gene: NA; clone size: many; V gene: TRBV5-6; J gene: TRBJ1-4; CDR3 protein: CASSLGGRDGEKLFF; CDR3 DNA: TGTGCCAGCAGCTTGGGGGGCAGGGACGGAGAAAAACTGTTTTTT
D gene: NA; clone size: many; V gene: TRBV12-3/TRBV12-4; J gene: TRBJ2-1; CDR3 protein: CASSLSGSYNEQFF; CDR3 DNA: TGTGCCAGCAGTCTTAGCGGCTCCTACAATGAGCAGTTCTTC
D gene: TRBD1; clone size: many; V gene: TRBV29-1; J gene: TRBJ2-7; CDR3 protein: CSVEWQGAGEQYF; CDR3 DNA: TGCAGCGTTGAGTGGCAGGGGGCCGGCGAGCAGTACTTC
D gene: NA; clone size: NA; V gene: TRBV28; J gene: TRBJ1-2; CDR3 protein: CASTPLFGPAGYTF; CDR3 DNA: TGTGCCAGCACTCCACTATTCGGCCCCGCGGGCTACACCTTC
D gene: NA; clone size: once; V gene: TRBV10-3; J gene: TRBJ2-1; CDR3 protein: CAIRSARDSYEQFF; CDR3 DNA: TGTGCCATCCGGTCGGCCAGGGACTCCTATGAGCAGTTCTTC
D gene: TRBD1; clone size: NA; V gene: TRBV4-2; J gene: TRBJ2-1; CDR3 protein: CGSSRGTGTYNEQFF; CDR3 DNA: TGTGGCAGCAGCCGGGGGACAGGTACCTACAATGAGCAGTTCTTC
D gene: NA; clone size: NA; V gene: TRBV4-1; J gene: TRBJ1-5; CDR3 protein: CATSQAMWLNQPEHF; CDR3 DNA: TGCGCCACCAGCCAAGCGATGTGGCTAAATCAGCCCGAGCATTTT
D gene: TRBD1; clone size: NA; V gene: TRBV6-5; J gene: TRBJ2-7; CDR3 protein: CASSYSALGQSSYEQYF; CDR3 DNA: TGTGCCAGTAGTTATTCCGCCCTGGGACAGAGCTCCTACGAGCAGTACTTC
D gene: TRBD1; clone size: NA; V gene: TRBV29-1; J gene: TRBJ2-1; CDR3 protein: CSADGTDSYNEQFF; CDR3 DNA: TGCAGCGCCGACGGGACAGACTCCTACAATGAGCAGTTCTTC
D gene: NA; clone size: NA; V gene: TRBV11-2; J gene: TRBJ1-5; CDR3 protein: CASSPVQGQLQHF; CDR3 DNA: TGTGCCAGCAGCCCCGTACAGGGCCAGCTCCAGCATTTT
D gene: TRBD1; clone size: NA; V gene: TRBV15; J gene: TRBJ2-1; CDR3 protein: CATSIGTGSYNEQFF; CDR3 DNA: TGTGCCACCAGCATCGGGACAGGTTCCTACAATGAGCAGTTCTTC
D gene: TRBD2; clone size: once; V gene: TRBV11-3; J gene: TRBJ2-1; CDR3 protein: CVSSLAGTINEQFF; CDR3 DNA: TGTGTCAGCAGTTTAGCAGGGACTATCAATGAACAGTTCTTC
D gene: NA; clone size: many; V gene: TRBV4-1; J gene: TRBJ2-1; CDR3 protein: CASSARLGEQNEQFF; CDR3 DNA: TGCGCCAGCAGCGCTCGACTAGGTGAACAGAATGAGCAGTTCTTC
D gene: NA; clone size: NA; V gene: TRBV28; J gene: TRBJ1-5; CDR3 protein: CASTSTKGFNQPQHF; CDR3 DNA: TGTGCCAGCACCAGCACTAAGGGGTTCAATCAGCCCCAGCATTTT
D gene: NA; clone size: NA; V gene: TRBV29-1; J gene: TRBJ2-2; CDR3 protein: CSVTGHSGGEMFF; CDR3 DNA: TGCAGCGTCACGGGACACTCGGGCGGGGAGATGTTCTTT
D gene: NA; clone size: NA; V gene: TRBV12-3/TRBV12-4; J gene: TRBJ2-5; CDR3 protein: CASSLLETQYF; CDR3 DNA: TGTGCTAGCAGTTTACTGGAGACCCAGTACTTC
D gene: NA; clone size: NA; V gene: TRBV12-3/TRBV12-4; J gene: TRBJ1-1; CDR3 protein: CASSLPGGAPNTEVFF; CDR3 DNA: TGTGCCAGCAGTTTACCGGGGGGGGCACCTAACACTGAAGTCTTCTTT
D gene: NA; clone size: once; V gene: TRBV28; J gene: TRBJ2-7; CDR3 protein: CASSFIRLSIYEQYF; CDR3 DNA: TGTGCCAGCAGTTTTATTCGCCTTTCAATCTACGAGCAGTACTTC
D gene: TRBD1; clone size: NA; V gene: TRBV6-5; J gene: TRBJ2-7; CDR3 protein: CASNRQGPLYEQYF; CDR3 DNA: TGTGCCAGCAATCGACAGGGGCCACTCTACGAGCAGTATTTC
D gene: TRBD1; clone size: few; V gene: TRBV19; J gene: TRBJ1-2; CDR3 protein: CASRLGQEKPNYGYTF; CDR3 DNA: TGTGCCAGTAGGCTCGGACAGGAAAAGCCTAACTATGGCTACACCTTC
D gene: NA; clone size: NA; V gene: TRBV28; J gene: TRBJ2-7; CDR3 protein: CASYFQLRDTSPYEQYF; CDR3 DNA: TGTGCCAGCTATTTTCAACTCCGGGACACTTCCCCCTACGAGCAGTACTTC
D gene: TRBD2; clone size: once; V gene: TRBV28; J gene: TRBJ2-3; CDR3 protein: CASSIAGGSTNTQYF; CDR3 DNA: TGTGCCAGCAGTATAGCGGGAGGGAGCACAAATACGCAGTATTTT
D gene: NA; clone size: NA; V gene: TRBV19; J gene: TRBJ2-7; CDR3 protein: CASSTTASVSYEQYF; CDR3 DNA: TGTGCCAGTAGTACCACCGCCTCAGTGTCCTACGAGCAGTACTTC
D gene: NA; clone size: NA; V gene: TRBV29-1; J gene: TRBJ2-2; CDR3 protein: CSSRRGETGKLFF; CDR3 DNA: TGCAGCTCTCGGAGAGGGGAGACCGGGAAGCTGTTTTTT
D gene: TRBD1; clone size: NA; V gene: TRBV11-2; J gene: TRBJ2-5; CDR3 protein: CASRRTGGAETQYF; CDR3 DNA: TGTGCCAGCAGACGGACAGGGGGCGCGGAGACCCAATACTTC
D gene: TRBD2; clone size: NA; V gene: TRBV4-1; J gene: TRBJ2-3; CDR3 protein: CASSQEIGTSRVADTQYF; CDR3 DNA: TGCGCCAGCAGCCAAGAAATCGGGACTAGTAGAGTCGCAGATACGCAGTATTTT
D gene: NA; clone size: NA; V gene: TRBV6-5; J gene: TRBJ2-3; CDR3 protein: CASSPYAVTHYF; CDR3 DNA: TGTGCCAGCAGTCCCTATGCTGTTACGCACTATTTT
D gene: TRBD1; clone size: NA; V gene: TRBV28; J gene: TRBJ2-7; CDR3 protein: CASSPQDRVVYEQYF; CDR3 DNA: TGTGCCAGCAGTCCCCAGGACAGGGTGGTCTACGAGCAGTACTTC
D gene: NA; clone size: NA; V gene: TRBV11-3; J gene: TRBJ2-7; CDR3 protein: CASNLGGPYEQYF; CDR3 DNA: TGTGCCAGCAACTTAGGGGGGCCCTACGAGCAGTACTTT
D gene: NA; clone size: NA; V gene: TRBV20-1; J gene: TRBJ2-1; CDR3 protein: CSARGTPGVTSSNEQFF; CDR3 DNA: TGCAGCGCTAGAGGTACCCCGGGTGTTACTTCCTCCAATGAGCAGTTCTTC
D gene: NA; clone size: NA; V gene: TRBV6-2/TRBV6-3; J gene: TRBJ2-1; CDR3 protein: CARSYDLLTGPVGQFF; CDR3 DNA: TGTGCCAGAAGTTACGATCTTCTAACGGGGCCGGTGGGGCAGTTCTTC
D gene: TRBD1; clone size: NA; V gene: TRBV6-5; J gene: TRBJ1-1; CDR3 protein: CAGSPDRTVRIF; CDR3 DNA: TGTGCCGGTAGTCCGGACAGGACGGTAAGGATCTTT
D gene: TRBD1; clone size: NA; V gene: TRBV11-2; J gene: TRBJ1-3; CDR3 protein: CASSPRPDRGAYSGYTIYF; CDR3 DNA: TGTGCCAGCAGCCCACGCCCGGACAGGGGAGCATACTCTGGATACACCATATATTTT
D gene: NA; clone size: NA; V gene: TRBV11-2; J gene: TRBJ2-2; CDR3 protein: CVSSPGVRELFF; CDR3 DNA: TGTGTCAGCAGCCCCGGGGTCAGGGAGCTGTTTTTT
D gene: NA; clone size: many; V gene: TRBV30; J gene: TRBJ2-3; CDR3 protein: CAWSSTRTQYF; CDR3 DNA: TGTGCCTGGAGTTCGACCCGTACGCAGTATTTT
D gene: TRBD1; clone size: NA; V gene: TRBV11-3; J gene: TRBJ2-7; CDR3 protein: CASSPGTGGNYNQCF; CDR3 DNA: TGTGCCAGCAGCCCCGGGACAGGGGGCAACTACAATCAATGCTTC
D gene: TRBD1; clone size: NA; V gene: TRBV11-2; J gene: TRBJ2-3; CDR3 protein: CASRPGTVAFYF; CDR3 DNA: TGTGCCAGCAGGCCCGGGACAGTGGCCTTTTATTTT
D gene: TRBD1; clone size: NA; V gene: TRBV18; J gene: TRBJ2-7; CDR3 protein: CASSLSTGNYEQYF; CDR3 DNA: TGTGCCAGCTCACTATCGACAGGGAACTACGAGCAGTACTTC
D gene: NA; clone size: many; V gene: TRBV5-1; J gene: TRBJ1-5; CDR3 protein: CASSPGQDSLSNQPQHF; CDR3 DNA: TGCGCCAGCAGCCCCGGCCAGGACAGCCTTAGCAATCAGCCCCAGCATTTT
D gene: NA; clone size: NA; V gene: TRBV4-1; J gene: TRBJ1-2; CDR3 protein: CVSSRDIRGGYAF; CDR3 DNA: TGCGTCAGCAGCCGGGACATAAGGGGTGGCTACGCCTTC
D gene: NA; clone size: few; V gene: TRBV2; J gene: TRBJ2-1; CDR3 protein: CASSEQSQSEQFF; CDR3 DNA: TGTGCCAGCAGTGAACAGTCGCAAAGTGAGCAGTTCTTC
D gene: NA; clone size: many; V gene: TRBV6-5; J gene: TRBJ1-5; CDR3 protein: CASSYSPGPPIPNQPQHF; CDR3 DNA: TGTGCCAGCAGTTACTCCCCCGGGCCCCCAATCCCTAATCAGCCCCAGCATTTT